These 5 T cell receptor beta chains were all obtained from the same sample, sequenced in a study of OX40 agonist ivuxolimab in advanced cancers. TCRdb keeps only in-frame clones here, not all; method: immunoSEQ multiplex PCR. The sample holds tens of thousands of clones, about 86% seen once. The material was CD4+ or CD8+ T cells sorted from blood, obtained in a trial of the OX40 agonist ivuxolimab. The source of these receptors is an adult with an advanced solid tumor such as melanoma, head and neck, liver or kidney cancer.

This sequence joins TRBV10-2 and TRBJ2-5; tentatively, D is TRBD2 (5 bases). The germline V gene has CDR1 WSHSY and CDR2 SAAADI. This CDR3 has 13 residues. Trimming cost V 6 bases and J 5 bases, with 13 bases left between them. CDR3 protein: CASRRGGEETQYF. CDR3 nucleotides: TGCGCCAGCAGACGCGGTGGGGAGGAGACCCAGTACTTC.

The chain uses TRBV18 and TRBJ1-2; unclear D gene. The CDR3 covers 14 residues. The germline V and J ends were trimmed by 2 bases and 4 bases, with 11 bases remaining between them. Germline V gives CDR1 KGHSH, CDR2 LQKENI. The CDR3 bases are TGTGCCAGCTCACCAGGGTTTGCTAGCTATGGCTACACCTTC. Amino acids: CASSPGFASYGYTF.

This clone was seen only a few times. This chain links TRBV1 with TRBJ2-3; the table's D call, TRBD2, was not checked against the DNA. TRBV1 is a pseudogene. This CDR3 region has 16 residues. The CDR3 DNA sequence: TGCACCAGCAGCCACCTAGCGGGGGCTAGCACAGATACGCAGTATTTT. Amino acids: CTSSHLAGASTDTQYF.

The V and J genes are TRBV11-2 and TRBJ1-1; no reliable D call. V lost 3 bases, J lost 7 bases, and 12 bases lay in between. The germline CDR1 and CDR2 sequences are SGHAT and FQNNGV. This CDR3 is 13 amino acids long. CDR3 sequence reads: CASSFRAEDEAFF. DNA for the CDR3: TGTGCCAGCAGCTTCCGGGCAGAGGATGAAGCTTTCTTT.

J is TRBJ2-3 and V is TRBV10-2; D not certain. This CDR3 contains 13 residues. Trimming removed 6 bases at V and 0 bases at J, with 7 bases between. The germline V gene has CDR1 WSHSY and CDR2 SAAADI. CDR3 sequence reads: CASRQTSTDTQYF. The CDR3 DNA follows: TGCGCCAGCAGACAGACTAGCACAGATACGCAGTATTTT.